These T cell receptor beta chains were read from a single sample in a study of shared clonotypes between healthy human individuals. Clones were sequenced by immunoSEQ multiplex PCR, and TCRdb holds only the in-frame ones, with some missing. The sample carries approximately 2.5 million clones, roughly 93% recorded once. The sequencing input was naive CD4+ T cells from PBMCs. Source of these receptors: a man in his late teens or twenties in good health. Some clones in this sample may be carry-over from other donors' samples. Each CDR3 is given with its conserved first and last residue. Each record gives: J gene, D gene, V gene, CDR3 length, CDR3 DNA, CDR3 protein. A D gene is named only where the DNA matches it firmly.

j_gene: TRBJ2-7; d_gene: NA; v_gene: TRBV27; len: 15; CDR3nt: TGTGCCAGCAGTGCCGGGTGGCGGCGCGCGTACGAGCAGTACTTC; CDR3aa: CASSAGWRRAYEQYF
j_gene: TRBJ2-3; d_gene: TRBD1; v_gene: TRBV4-1; len: 16; CDR3nt: TGCGCCAGCAGCTTCCAACCGGGACAGGCTACAGATACGCAGTATTTT; CDR3aa: CASSFQPGQATDTQYF
j_gene: TRBJ2-3; d_gene: NA; v_gene: TRBV5-4; len: 15; CDR3nt: TGTGCCACCAGAATGGGGGTCCTTAGCACAGATACGCAGTATTTT; CDR3aa: CATRMGVLSTDTQYF
j_gene: TRBJ2-7; d_gene: NA; v_gene: TRBV18; len: 16; CDR3nt: TGTGCCAGCTCACCCCGCGAGAGAGCGAATGCCTACGAGCAGTACTTC; CDR3aa: CASSPRERANAYEQYF
j_gene: TRBJ2-7; d_gene: TRBD1; v_gene: TRBV28; len: 20; CDR3nt: TGTGCCAGCAGCTCCCCTTTCCCCTTGCGGGGGACAGGGGGGAACTACGAGCAGTACTTC; CDR3aa: CASSSPFPLRGTGGNYEQYF
j_gene: TRBJ2-1; d_gene: TRBD1; v_gene: TRBV6-4; len: 12; CDR3nt: TGTGCCAGCCCCAACAGGGGTGATGAGCAGTTCTTC; CDR3aa: CASPNRGDEQFF
j_gene: TRBJ2-4; d_gene: TRBD1; v_gene: TRBV6-5; len: 15; CDR3nt: TGTGCCAGCAGTTCCTTCCGGGACAGGGCAGACATTCAGTACTTC; CDR3aa: CASSSFRDRADIQYF
j_gene: TRBJ2-7; d_gene: TRBD2; v_gene: TRBV7-2; len: 15; CDR3nt: TGTGCCAGCAGCTTAGCCGCGGGAGTCTCCTACGAGCAGTACTTC; CDR3aa: CASSLAAGVSYEQYF
j_gene: TRBJ2-7; d_gene: TRBD2; v_gene: TRBV27; len: 15; CDR3nt: TGTGCCAGCAGTTTACGCGGGACTAGCTTCTACGAGCAGTACTTC; CDR3aa: CASSLRGTSFYEQYF
j_gene: TRBJ1-1; d_gene: NA; v_gene: TRBV9; len: 15; CDR3nt: TGTGCCAGCAGCGTAGAGGGGGGCATGAACACTGAAGCTTTCTTT; CDR3aa: CASSVEGGMNTEAFF
j_gene: TRBJ1-1; d_gene: NA; v_gene: TRBV6-1; len: 13; CDR3nt: TGTGCCAGCAGTGAAGCTCTTAACACTGAAGCTTTCTTT; CDR3aa: CASSEALNTEAFF
j_gene: TRBJ2-3; d_gene: NA; v_gene: TRBV29-1; len: 14; CDR3nt: TGCAGCGTCGCCCGGGACTCCAGCACAGATACGCAGTATTTT; CDR3aa: CSVARDSSTDTQYF
j_gene: TRBJ2-2; d_gene: NA; v_gene: TRBV11-2; len: 15; CDR3nt: TGTGCCAGCAGCCCATTAACAGGGTTCACCGGGGAGCTGTTTTTT; CDR3aa: CASSPLTGFTGELFF
j_gene: TRBJ2-5; d_gene: TRBD2; v_gene: TRBV10-3; len: 17; CDR3nt: TGTGCCATCAGTGAGTCGACTTGGCGGCGGGAGCGGGAGACCCAGTACTTC; CDR3aa: CAISESTWRRERETQYF
j_gene: TRBJ2-6; d_gene: NA; v_gene: TRBV5-1; len: 17; CDR3nt: TGCGCCAGCAGCTTGTGGGGGGCGGTTTCTGGGGCCAACGTCCTGACTTTC; CDR3aa: CASSLWGAVSGANVLTF
j_gene: TRBJ1-4; d_gene: NA; v_gene: TRBV7-9; len: 15; CDR3nt: TGTGCCAGCAGACCCGGGGGCCGGGAAGGTGAAAAACTGTTTTTT; CDR3aa: CASRPGGREGEKLFF
j_gene: TRBJ2-3; d_gene: NA; v_gene: TRBV27; len: 14; CDR3nt: TGTGCCAGCAGTTTACCCCTGGCTACAGATACGCAGTATTTT; CDR3aa: CASSLPLATDTQYF
j_gene: TRBJ2-3; d_gene: TRBD1; v_gene: TRBV18; len: 15; CDR3nt: TGTGCCAGCTCACCAGGACAGGGCGGCACAGATACGCAGTATTTT; CDR3aa: CASSPGQGGTDTQYF
j_gene: TRBJ2-1; d_gene: NA; v_gene: TRBV7-2; len: 12; CDR3nt: TGTGCCAGCAGCTTGGTGATTAGTGAGCAGTTCTTC; CDR3aa: CASSLVISEQFF
j_gene: TRBJ1-2; d_gene: NA; v_gene: TRBV4-1; len: 15; CDR3nt: TGCGCCAGCAGCCAAGAGGGGGGGCGACCCTATGGCTACACCTTC; CDR3aa: CASSQEGGRPYGYTF
j_gene: TRBJ2-7; d_gene: TRBD1; v_gene: TRBV7-8; len: 15; CDR3nt: TGTGCCAGCAGCCAGAATCTAGACAGGGCCTACGAGCAGTACTTC; CDR3aa: CASSQNLDRAYEQYF
j_gene: TRBJ1-2; d_gene: NA; v_gene: TRBV5-4; len: 15; CDR3nt: TGTGCCAGCAGCCCGGAGGGGGATCGGGTCTATGGCTACACCTTC; CDR3aa: CASSPEGDRVYGYTF
j_gene: TRBJ2-5; d_gene: TRBD1; v_gene: TRBV4-1; len: 19; CDR3nt: TGCGCCAGCAGCCCCCGTGGGGACAGGGGGCGAGGGTACCAAGAGACCCAGTACTTC; CDR3aa: CASSPRGDRGRGYQETQYF